The 10 T cell receptor beta chains below were found in one sample sequenced in a study of PD-1 blockade in classical Hodgkin lymphoma. Sequenced by immunoSEQ multiplex PCR; TCRdb stores in-frame clones only, minus some. The sample includes roughly 50,000 clones, roughly 86% of them seen just once. Time point noted: cycle 4 day 1 (C4D1), after six to seven weeks of nivolumab. The patients all showed relapse after autologous stem cell transplantation, while their brentuximab vedotin exposure varied. The specimen was peripheral blood mononuclear cells (PBMCs), collected before the fourth cycle of nivolumab. The receptors derive from a human donor with classical Hodgkin lymphoma.

The chain recombines TRBV28 with TRBJ1-2, with D perhaps matching TRBD1 (5 bases). Germline lookup yields CDR1 MDHEN and CDR2 SYDVKM. Trimming left V 7 bases short and J 5 bases short, with 14 bases between. The CDR3 is made up of 13 amino acids. The chain's CDR3 is CASTWAGGYGYTF. DNA for the CDR3: TGTGCCAGCACCTGGGCGGGGGGGTATGGCTACACCTTC.

CDR3 nucleotide sequence: TGTGCCAGCAGCTTAGGCACTAGCGGAACAACAGATACGCAGTATTTT. This codes for CASSLGTSGTTDTQYF. The chain recombines TRBV11-3 with TRBJ2-3; 8 positions agree with TRBD2. This CDR3 is 16 amino acids long. V dropped 1 base and J dropped 3; count of bases not matched to a gene: 6. Germline V gives CDR1 SGHNT, CDR2 YENEEA. The variable domain in full, completed from reference TRBV11-3 and TRBJ2-3, reads EAGVVQSPRYKIIEKKQPVAFWCNPISGHNTLYWYLQNLGQGPELLIRYENEEAVDDSQLPKDRFSAERLKGVDSTLKIQPAELGDSAVYLCASSLGTSGTTDTQYFGPGTRLTVL.

V gene TRBV9 combines with J gene TRBJ2-1; TRBD1 is a possible D gene (6 bases). CDR1 and CDR2 from the germline V gene are SGDLS and YYNGEE. V was cut by 2 bases and J by 0 bases, with 12 bases left in between. The CDR3 totals 16 residues. CDR3 DNA sequence: TGTGCCAGCAGCGTGGAAGGACAGAGCTCCTACAATGAGCAGTTCTTC. This translates into CASSVEGQSSYNEQFF.

The chain links TRBV4-1 to TRBJ1-1, with D perhaps TRBD1 (6 bases). The CDR3 has 16 amino acids. V was shortened by 1 base and J by 4 bases, with 16 bases between the two germline ends. Germline V gene sequence: CDR1 MGHRA, CDR2 YSYEKL. The CDR3 reads CASSQVQITGSTEAFF. CDR3 DNA sequence: TGCGCCAGCAGCCAAGTCCAGATTACAGGGAGCACTGAAGCTTTCTTT.

The chain is built from TRBV7-9 and TRBJ2-7; possibly TRBD1 for D (6 bases). The CDR3 length is 13 residues. CDR1 SEHNR and CDR2 FQNEAQ come from the germline V gene (reference sequence). Trimming cost V 3 bases and J 3 bases, with 9 bases left between them. This CDR3 is CASSFGRGYEQYF. The CDR3 DNA reads TGTGCCAGCAGCTTCGGCAGGGGCTACGAGCAGTACTTC.

V usage is TRBV5-6 and J usage is TRBJ2-1; D may be TRBD1 or TRBD2 (6 bases each). Germline V lookup: CDR1 SGHDT, CDR2 YYEEEE. Trimming pared 0 bases from V and 4 bases from J, leaving 11 bases between. The CDR3 loop spans 15 amino acids. The CDR3, as DNA: TGTGCCAGCAGCTTGGGGGGGGCACTTTACAATGAGCAGTTCTTC. It specifies CASSLGGALYNEQFF.

The rearrangement joins TRBV28 to TRBJ2-3; D gene ambiguous. Germline lookup yields CDR1 MDHEN and CDR2 SYDVKM. V shed 3 bases and J shed 6 bases, with 7 bases lying between them. The CDR3 covers 12 residues. The DNA for the CDR3 is TGTGCCAGCAGTTTCGATGCGGATACGCAGTATTTT. Translated: CASSFDADTQYF.

The chain uses TRBV6-5 and TRBJ1-2; 8 nucleotides match TRBD1. The V gene end was trimmed by 5 bases and the J gene end by 4 bases; junction bases not matched to a gene: 6. There are 14 residues in the CDR3. Germline loops: CDR1 MNHEY, CDR2 SVGAGI. The chain's CDR3 is CASSPGGEVYGYTF. The CDR3 DNA is TGTGCCAGCAGTCCAGGGGGCGAAGTCTATGGCTACACCTTC.

This chain connects TRBV2 to TRBJ2-5; TRBD1 aligns across 9 bases. J lost 4 bases, V lost 5 bases, and 8 bases had no gene match. The CDR3 runs to 15 residues. The V gene's germline CDR1 is SNHLY and CDR2 FYNNEI. The CDR3 coding sequence is TGTGCCAGCAGTCCACAGGGGGCGGGTGGAGAGACCCAGTACTTC. Protein sequence: CASSPQGAGGETQYF.

This chain joins TRBV28 and TRBJ2-7, with D maybe TRBD2 (6 bases). The CDR3 totals 17 residues. Germline CDR1 is MDHEN and CDR2 is SYDVKM. V lost 7 bases to trimming and J lost 0 bases, with 22 bases between them. CDR3 sequence (DNA): TGTGCCAGCACCTCTACCTGGAGGGGTGGAAACTCCTACGAGCAGTACTTC. Amino acid sequence: CASTSTWRGGNSYEQYF.